These T cell receptor beta chains were read from a single sample in a study of blood T cells in healthy people across ages. TCRdb used MiXCR to reprocess the 5' RACE reads, holding one entry per CDR3 protein. The sample records 650,000 to 1,000,000 distinct CDR3 sequences, 35% to 40% being singletons. Sequencing used blood. The origin of the receptors is a man younger than 30 in good health. The CDR3 runs from the conserved cysteine through the conserved F or W. The D gene is left open where the match is weak. The size entry is marked missing in some rows and otherwise reads once, few, many or a size class.

cdr3_nt: TGCAGCGTTGCCCTCCGACTCAAAGCTGAAGCTTTCTTT
cdr3_aa: CSVALRLKAEAFF
clone_size: NA
j_call: TRBJ1-1
v_call: TRBV29-1
d_call: NA

cdr3_nt: TGTGCCAGCAGACTCAGGACAGGGTCGGATCAGCCCCAGCATTTT
cdr3_aa: CASRLRTGSDQPQHF
clone_size: few
j_call: TRBJ1-5
v_call: TRBV2
d_call: TRBD1

cdr3_nt: TGTGCTAGCAGCAAGACCGGGCCTCCCACAGATGAGCAGTTCTTC
cdr3_aa: CASSKTGPPTDEQFF
clone_size: NA
j_call: TRBJ2-1
v_call: TRBV7-7
d_call: NA

cdr3_nt: TGCGCCAGCAGCCAAGATATGAGGAGCGGGGACTACAATGAGCAGTTCTTC
cdr3_aa: CASSQDMRSGDYNEQFF
clone_size: NA
j_call: TRBJ2-1
v_call: TRBV4-3
d_call: TRBD2

cdr3_nt: TGTGCCAGCAGTTTTCGGGGGTCCATCTCCCTCAATGAGCAGTACTTC
cdr3_aa: CASSFRGSISLNEQYF
clone_size: once
j_call: TRBJ2-7
v_call: TRBV7-2
d_call: NA

cdr3_nt: TGTGCCATCAGTGAGTGGAGGACTCCTAACACCGGGGAGCTGTTTTTT
cdr3_aa: CAISEWRTPNTGELFF
clone_size: NA
j_call: TRBJ2-2
v_call: TRBV10-3
d_call: NA

cdr3_nt: TGTGCCAGCAGCTCAGTTGGGGAGAACACTGAAGCTTTCTTT
cdr3_aa: CASSSVGENTEAFF
clone_size: NA
j_call: TRBJ1-1
v_call: TRBV12-3/TRBV12-4
d_call: NA

cdr3_nt: TGTGCCAGCAGCGACCGGGACAAGAACAATGAGCAGTTCTTC
cdr3_aa: CASSDRDKNNEQFF
clone_size: NA
j_call: TRBJ2-1
v_call: TRBV7-9
d_call: NA

cdr3_nt: TGTGCCATCAGCCCACAGGGTTTTGGAGGAAACACCATATATTTT
cdr3_aa: CAISPQGFGGNTIYF
clone_size: NA
j_call: TRBJ1-3
v_call: TRBV10-3
d_call: NA

cdr3_nt: TGTGCCAGCAGCTTAAATGGCGGGGGGGCCTTTGAGACCCAGTACTTC
cdr3_aa: CASSLNGGGAFETQYF
clone_size: NA
j_call: TRBJ2-5
v_call: TRBV7-3
d_call: TRBD2

cdr3_nt: TGTGCCAGCAGCTTAGCGGACAGGGCGGAAGGCTACACCTTC
cdr3_aa: CASSLADRAEGYTF
clone_size: NA
j_call: TRBJ1-2
v_call: TRBV7-9
d_call: TRBD1

cdr3_nt: TGTGCCAGCAGTTACTCCCCGGGCGGGGCCCTCAATGAGCAGTTCTTC
cdr3_aa: CASSYSPGGALNEQFF
clone_size: few
j_call: TRBJ2-1
v_call: TRBV6-5
d_call: NA

cdr3_nt: TGTGCCAGCAGCTTAGGTCAAGGGCATCAGCCCCAGTACTTC
cdr3_aa: CASSLGQGHQPQYF
clone_size: NA
j_call: TRBJ2-5
v_call: TRBV7-2
d_call: NA

cdr3_nt: TGTGCCAGCAGCCCAGATAGTAGCTACAATGAGCAGTACTTC
cdr3_aa: CASSPDSSYNEQYF
clone_size: NA
j_call: TRBJ2-7
v_call: TRBV7-2
d_call: NA

cdr3_nt: TGTGCCAGCAGCTTCGACGGTTCAACTAATGAAAAACTGTTTTTT
cdr3_aa: CASSFDGSTNEKLFF
clone_size: few
j_call: TRBJ1-4
v_call: TRBV7-9
d_call: NA

cdr3_nt: TGCGCCAGCAGCCAAGAACAGGGGAGGAATCAGCCCCAGCATTTT
cdr3_aa: CASSQEQGRNQPQHF
clone_size: few
j_call: TRBJ1-5
v_call: TRBV4-3
d_call: TRBD1

cdr3_nt: TGTGCCAGCAGCTTAGCAAAGGGACTAGCGGGGTTGGCAGATACGCAGTATTTT
cdr3_aa: CASSLAKGLAGLADTQYF
clone_size: NA
j_call: TRBJ2-3
v_call: TRBV7-2
d_call: TRBD2

cdr3_nt: TGCAGTGCCTATAATACCGGGACCCTGGGAGCTTTCTTT
cdr3_aa: CSAYNTGTLGAFF
clone_size: few
j_call: TRBJ1-1
v_call: TRBV20-1
d_call: NA

cdr3_nt: TGTGCCAGCAGGGTACAAGGACAGGTTAATGAAGCTTTCTTT
cdr3_aa: CASRVQGQVNEAFF
clone_size: NA
j_call: TRBJ1-1
v_call: TRBV6-1
d_call: TRBD1

cdr3_nt: TGTGCCAGCAGCTTAGGACAGGGGAGTACCTACAATGAGCAGTACTTC
cdr3_aa: CASSLGQGSTYNEQYF
clone_size: NA
j_call: TRBJ2-7
v_call: TRBV7-9
d_call: TRBD1

cdr3_nt: TGTGCCAGCAGCAAGGCCGATCACACTGAGCGGTTCTTC
cdr3_aa: CASSKADHTERFF
clone_size: NA
j_call: TRBJ2-1
v_call: TRBV7-6
d_call: NA

cdr3_nt: TGTGCCAGCAGACTCGGTACGAACACCGGGGAGCTGTTTTTT
cdr3_aa: CASRLGTNTGELFF
clone_size: few
j_call: TRBJ2-2
v_call: TRBV14
d_call: NA

cdr3_nt: TGTGCCAGCAGTTACTCGATAGGTCGGACATCAGAAGGAGCTTTCTTT
cdr3_aa: CASSYSIGRTSEGAFF
clone_size: few
j_call: TRBJ1-1
v_call: TRBV6-6
d_call: NA

cdr3_nt: TGTGCCAGCAGTTTATCAGGGCCAGTAGGAAAACTGTTTTTT
cdr3_aa: CASSLSGPVGKLFF
clone_size: NA
j_call: TRBJ1-4
v_call: TRBV12-3/TRBV12-4
d_call: NA

cdr3_nt: TGCGCCAGCAGCCTAGGGGACAGGGCGGGTAATGAGCAGTTCTTC
cdr3_aa: CASSLGDRAGNEQFF
clone_size: few
j_call: TRBJ2-1
v_call: TRBV4-3
d_call: TRBD1

cdr3_nt: TGTGCCAGCAGCTTCCCCCGGTCACGGCCTGGGAATGAGCAGTTCTTC
cdr3_aa: CASSFPRSRPGNEQFF
clone_size: few
j_call: TRBJ2-1
v_call: TRBV11-1
d_call: NA

cdr3_nt: TGTGCCAGTACCGCGACAGGGCCACACCAGCCCCAGCATTTT
cdr3_aa: CASTATGPHQPQHF
clone_size: few
j_call: TRBJ1-5
v_call: TRBV19
d_call: TRBD1